A selection of T cell receptor beta chains follows, all from one sample in a study of blood T cell repertoires in COVID-19. Libraries were prepared by immunoSEQ multiplex PCR; TCRdb keeps only in-frame clonotypes and omits some of them. The sample holds fewer than 120,000 clones, around 82% seen once. Sequencing was performed on peripheral blood. The receptors were gathered from a woman aged 60 to 75 with acute or convalescent COVID-19. Both conserved end residues are part of each CDR3. The order of the fields is J gene, D gene, V gene, clone size, CDR3 DNA, CDR3 protein. D genes are given only for firm matches. Size tells how often a clone was seen (once, few, many) or the class of an expanded clone, and some rows leave it out.

>TRBJ2-5|NA|TRBV5-1|NA
TGCGCCAGCCACGAACAGCCCTCAGAAGAGACCCAGTACTTC
CASHEQPSEETQYF
>TRBJ1-2|TRBD1|TRBV13|NA
TGTGCCAGCAGCTCAGGATCGGGACAGGGAAGCTATGGCTACACCTTC
CASSSGSGQGSYGYTF
>TRBJ1-5|NA|TRBV6-2/TRBV6-3|NA
TGTGCCAGCAGTATCGGCATGGGGGGTCACAATCAGCCCCAGCATTTT
CASSIGMGGHNQPQHF
>TRBJ1-1|NA|TRBV7-2|NA
TGTGCCAGCAGCTTAAATTCAAACACTGAAGCTTTCTTT
CASSLNSNTEAFF
>TRBJ2-3|TRBD2|TRBV5-6|NA
TGTGCCAGCAGCTTTCTAGCGGGGGGAACAGATACGCAGTATTTT
CASSFLAGGTDTQYF
>TRBJ2-7|NA|TRBV29-1|NA
TGCAGCGTAGTACAGGGATTCTCCTACGAGCAGTACTTC
CSVVQGFSYEQYF
>TRBJ1-2|TRBD1|TRBV3-1/TRBV3-2|NA
TGTGCCAGCGAATACAGGGGAAGTGGCTACACCTTC
CASEYRGSGYTF
>TRBJ2-5|NA|TRBV19|NA
TGTGCCAGTAGTATGGCTCTTCGCGGGACCCAGTACTTC
CASSMALRGTQYF
>TRBJ2-1|NA|TRBV6-1|NA
TGTGCCAGCAGTGAAATTCGCGGGGTCTCCTACAATGAGCAGTTCTTC
CASSEIRGVSYNEQFF
>TRBJ2-2|NA|TRBV19|NA
TGTGCCAGCGCCATGGGGACTGTGAACACCGGGGAGCTGTTTTTT
CASAMGTVNTGELFF
>TRBJ1-3|NA|TRBV4-3|NA
TGCGCCAGCAGCCAAGTTCTGGCAGGGAATACTGGAAACACCATATATTTT
CASSQVLAGNTGNTIYF
>TRBJ1-1|NA|TRBV7-3|NA
TGTGCCAGCAGCGCCCCAGGTAGGACTGAAGCTTTCTTT
CASSAPGRTEAFF
>TRBJ1-2|TRBD1|TRBV19|NA
TGTGCCAGTAGTACAATTCCGGGACAGGGCGGCCTTAACTATGGCTACACCTTC
CASSTIPGQGGLNYGYTF
>TRBJ2-7|TRBD2|TRBV7-9|NA
TGTGCCAGCAGCGGACGGGGGGAGCCCTACGAGCAGTACTTC
CASSGRGEPYEQYF
>TRBJ1-1|NA|TRBV7-2|NA
TGTGCCAGCAGCTTAGTACAGGGTAATACTGAAGCTTTCTTT
CASSLVQGNTEAFF
>TRBJ1-1|NA|TRBV19|NA
TGTGCCAGTAGTATGCCAGGGGCCCGGGGCACTGAAGCTTTCTTT
CASSMPGARGTEAFF
>TRBJ2-3|TRBD2|TRBV24-1|NA
TGTGCCACCATAGAAAGGACTAGCGAATTGGGCACAGATACGCAGTATTTT
CATIERTSELGTDTQYF
>TRBJ1-1|NA|TRBV6-2/TRBV6-3|NA
TGTGCCAGCAGTCTAGACAGCGAAGCTTTCTTT
CASSLDSEAFF
>TRBJ2-3|NA|TRBV11-2|NA
TGTGCCAGCAGCCCGCCTAGGGATACGCAGTATTTT
CASSPPRDTQYF
>TRBJ2-1|NA|TRBV21-1|NA
TGTGCCAGCACTCTGACTTCTAGCTCCTACAATGAGCAGTTCTTC
CASTLTSSSYNEQFF
>TRBJ1-1|NA|TRBV10-3|few
TGTGCCATCAGTGAGTCGGGAGGGATAGCCGTTGAAGCTTTCTTT
CAISESGGIAVEAFF
>TRBJ2-1|NA|TRBV11-2|NA
TGTGCCAGCAGCCAAAATCACAATGAGCAGTTCTTC
CASSQNHNEQFF
>TRBJ2-3|TRBD1|TRBV5-5|NA
TGTGCCAGCAGCTTGAGGGACAGACAGGGGACATCCACAGATACGCAGTATTTT
CASSLRDRQGTSTDTQYF
>TRBJ2-2|NA|TRBV9|NA
TGTGCCAGCAGCGTAGGAACTATACCCATTACCGGGGAGCTGTTTTTT
CASSVGTIPITGELFF
>TRBJ1-5|TRBD1|TRBV4-2|NA
TGTGCCAGCAGCCAAGGCGCGCCCGGGACAGGGGAGCCCCAGCATTTT
CASSQGAPGTGEPQHF
>TRBJ2-1|NA|TRBV27|NA
TGTGCCAGCGGCAGGGGCGGTCACACTAGCTCCTACAATGAGCAGTTCTTC
CASGRGGHTSSYNEQFF
>TRBJ1-5|TRBD1|TRBV19|NA
TGTGCCAGTAGCCAGGGGACAGGGGGCTGGAGCAATCAGCCCCAGCATTTT
CASSQGTGGWSNQPQHF
>TRBJ1-1|NA|TRBV28|NA
TGTGCCAGCGGGGGCCCTCGGGGTAACACTGAAGCTTTCTTT
CASGGPRGNTEAFF
>TRBJ2-3|NA|TRBV4-2|few
TGTGCCAGCAGCCACGGGGCGGGGATGACAGATACGCAGTATTTT
CASSHGAGMTDTQYF
>TRBJ1-2|TRBD1|TRBV12-3/TRBV12-4|once
TGTGCCAGCAGGCCGACAGGGATCTATGGCTACACCTTC
CASRPTGIYGYTF
>TRBJ1-3|TRBD1|TRBV5-6|NA
TGTGCCAGCAGCGCCCCGGGACAGGGGGTGAACACCATATATTTT
CASSAPGQGVNTIYF
>TRBJ1-1|NA|TRBV5-4|few
TGTGCCAGCAGCTTGGATTACGGGGAGGACACTGAAGCTTTCTTT
CASSLDYGEDTEAFF
>TRBJ2-2|NA|TRBV6-5|NA
TGTGCCAGCAGTAACGACAGGATTACCGGGGAGCTGTTTTTT
CASSNDRITGELFF
>TRBJ2-3|TRBD1|TRBV7-2|NA
TGTGCCAGCAGCTCCTGGGACAGGGGGGCGGATACGCAGTATTTT
CASSSWDRGADTQYF
>TRBJ1-3|NA|TRBV25-1|NA
TGTGCCAGCAGTGAATCGGGTTCTGGAAACACCATATATTTT
CASSESGSGNTIYF
>TRBJ2-7|TRBD2|TRBV11-3|NA
TGTGCCAGCAGCTTAAATGCGACTAGCGGTTACGAGCAGTACTTC
CASSLNATSGYEQYF
>TRBJ1-5|NA|TRBV7-9|NA
TGTGCCAGCAGCTTTGGGCATTCGGATCAGCCCCAGCATTTT
CASSFGHSDQPQHF
>TRBJ1-6|NA|TRBV18|NA
TGTGCCAGCTCACCGTCGGCGTTGGGCAGGTCTAATTCACCCCTCCACTTT
CASSPSALGRSNSPLHF
>TRBJ1-6|NA|TRBV12-3/TRBV12-4|NA
TGTGCCAGCAGTTGGCAGGGCGGTTCACCCCTCCACTTT
CASSWQGGSPLHF
>TRBJ1-5|TRBD1|TRBV30|NA
TGTGCCTGGGCCGGGACAGGGGATCAGCCCCAGCATTTT
CAWAGTGDQPQHF
>TRBJ1-2|NA|TRBV24-1|NA
TGTGCCACCAGTGAGCCGGACGGGGAAAACTATGGCTACACCTTC
CATSEPDGENYGYTF
>TRBJ1-6|NA|TRBV5-1|many
TGCGCCAGCAGCTTGTCCCAGGGGAATTCACCCCTCCACTTT
CASSLSQGNSPLHF
>TRBJ1-3|NA|TRBV20-1|NA
TGCAGTGCTAGGGTAGGGGACACCATATATTTT
CSARVGDTIYF
>TRBJ1-1|NA|TRBV29-1|NA
TGCAGCGTGGGCCTTGGGGGGGCTGAAGCTTTCTTT
CSVGLGGAEAFF
>TRBJ2-7|NA|TRBV3-1/TRBV3-2|NA
TGTGCCAGCAGCCAAGGTAGTGGTCACTACGGAGAGCAGTACTTC
CASSQGSGHYGEQYF
>TRBJ2-7|TRBD1|TRBV27|once
TGTGCCAGCAGAGGGGGCCAGTCCTACGAGCAGTACTTC
CASRGGQSYEQYF
>TRBJ1-2|NA|TRBV5-4|NA
TGTGCCAGCAGCGGCTCTCCTGGCTACACCTTC
CASSGSPGYTF
>TRBJ1-4|NA|TRBV4-3|NA
TGCGCCAGCAGCCAAGGGTGGGCTACAACTAATGAAAAACTGTTTTTT
CASSQGWATTNEKLFF
>TRBJ2-7|NA|TRBV24-1|NA
TGTGCCACCAGTGAATCCGACACCAACTCCTACGAGCAGTACTTC
CATSESDTNSYEQYF
>TRBJ1-6|TRBD1|TRBV28|NA
TGTGCCAGCAGTTTATGGTGGGGACAGGGGAGTTCACCCCTCCACTTT
CASSLWWGQGSSPLHF
>TRBJ2-7|NA|TRBV4-2|NA
TGTGCCAGCAGCCAAGATGACAGAACCTACGAGCAGTACTTC
CASSQDDRTYEQYF
>TRBJ2-5|NA|TRBV3-1/TRBV3-2|once
TGTGCCAGCGGTACGGAGCCCGGGGGGACCCAGTACTTC
CASGTEPGGTQYF